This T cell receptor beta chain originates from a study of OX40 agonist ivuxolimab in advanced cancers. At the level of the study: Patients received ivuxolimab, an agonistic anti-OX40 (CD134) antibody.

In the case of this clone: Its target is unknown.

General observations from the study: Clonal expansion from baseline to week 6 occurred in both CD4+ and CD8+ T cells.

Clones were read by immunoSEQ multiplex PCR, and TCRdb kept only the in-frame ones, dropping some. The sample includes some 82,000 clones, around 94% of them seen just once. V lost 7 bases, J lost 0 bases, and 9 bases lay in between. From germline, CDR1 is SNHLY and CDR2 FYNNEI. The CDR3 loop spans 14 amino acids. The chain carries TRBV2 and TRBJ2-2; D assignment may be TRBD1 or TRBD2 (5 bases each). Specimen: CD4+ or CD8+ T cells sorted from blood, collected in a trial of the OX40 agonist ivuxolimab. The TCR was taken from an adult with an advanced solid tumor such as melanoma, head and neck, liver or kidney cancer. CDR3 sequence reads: CASITGPNTGELFF. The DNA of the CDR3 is TGTGCCAGCATTACGGGACCGAACACCGGGGAGCTGTTTTTT.